Given below is one TCR beta chain in context. The V gene end was trimmed by 0 bases and the J gene end by 14 bases; junction bases not matched to a gene: 11. CDR3 size: 14 residues. The germline CDR1 and CDR2 sequences are SGHDT and YYEEEE. This sample is part of a study of blood T cell repertoires in COVID-19. Across the study: Acute-phase and convalescent COVID-19 samples originated in the United States, Italy and Spain. In each case, the material was cDNA or gDNA derived from T cells, B-cell-depleted T cells, or PBMCs.

Repertoires were generated with immunoSEQ multiplex PCR, while TCRdb's copy carries only in-frame clones and drops some. The data contain under 250,000 clones, 80% to 85% of them singletons. The rearrangement joins TRBV5-6 to TRBJ2-3; 8 bases match TRBD2. Sequences were obtained from peripheral blood. The TCR comes from a man aged 50-59 years with active or convalescent COVID-19. The CDR3 is CASSLASGTRGSYF. The CDR3 DNA reads as TGTGCCAGCAGCTTGGCCTCCGGGACTAGAGGTTCGTATTTT.